Sequencing of this TCR beta chain was carried out in a study of beta chain features in type 1 diabetes. Reverse transcribing all isolated RNA meant expressed TCRB transcripts were sequenced. The method was immunoSEQ multiplex PCR; TCRdb's version includes in-frame clones alone and lacks a portion of them. The sample lists a few hundred thousand clones, roughly 9.8% seen once, with approximately 0.55% in the top ten. Study-level findings and limits: When Type 1 diabetes patients were examined, their TCRB CDR3s proved moderately but significantly shorter in all four CD4+ subsets.

This clone was seen a handful of times. Its antigen is currently unknown. Losses at the gene ends were 5 bases for V and 3 bases for J; bases not matched to a gene: 6. The CDR3 extends over 14 amino acids. CDR1 GTSNPN and CDR2 SVGIG come from the germline V gene (reference sequence). On average, the one heparinised blood draw given by each donor was 90 to 150 mL. The chain joins TRBV30 to TRBJ2-5; TRBD2 matches at 10 bases. The sequenced sample consisted of central memory CD4+ T cells from blood. The clonotype originates from a man aged 25-40 years with type 1 diabetes. CDR3 nucleotide sequence: TGTGCCTGGGCGGTGGGGACTAGCGAAGAGACCCAGTACTTC. The encoded protein is CAWAVGTSEETQYF.